This T cell receptor (beta chain) emerged from a study of spatial heterogeneity in lung cancer. Study background: A total of approximately 75 untreated early-stage non-small cell lung cancer patients served as donors. Where they were available, follow-up PBMC samples were sequenced, at a median of about 22 months after resection. General study points: In blood, ubiquitous expanded tumor TCRs appeared more at resection than follow-up.

Carried by each TCR cDNA molecule was a unique molecular identifier. TCRdb used MiXCR to reprocess the 5' RACE reads, holding one entry per CDR3 protein. The table lists about 120,000 distinct CDR3 sequences, 12% of them singletons. Germline V gene lookup returns CDR1 SGHTA and CDR2 FQGNSA. Trimming took 1 base from V and 3 from J; bases not matched to a gene: 6. The CDR3 length is 16 residues. The time point was: blood at routine non-recurrence follow-up after resection. Unsorted whole RNA from tumor, nontumor lung or frozen PBMC underwent sequencing. About this clonotype: Its specificity is not known.

This receptor was obtained from a male donor with early-stage non-small cell lung cancer. The chain uses TRBV7-2 and TRBJ2-3, with TRBD1 matching 8 bases. The source was PBMCs, collected at follow-up. In DNA, the CDR3 is TGTGCCAGCAGCTTAGTTTCAGGGGGCAGGACAGATACGCAGTATTTT. Protein sequence: CASSLVSGGRTDTQYF.